This T cell receptor (beta chain) comes out of a study of T cell responses to AZD1222 COVID-19 vaccine. The study's findings and limits: Most donors were white British, females outnumbered males, and clonal diversity was possibly underestimated. Across the whole spike, CD4 TCRs peaked at regions 160-218 and 743-854.

On this clone itself: Its antigen remains unknown.

Pooled in the analysis were second doses at about 4 or about 12 weeks. TCRdb's table, derived via immunoSEQ multiplex PCR, lists solely in-frame clones and lacks some. The sample includes tens of thousands of clones, 75% to 90% of them seen just once. Per germline, CDR1 SEHNR and CDR2 FQNEAQ (reference sequence). Trimming stripped 0 bases from V and 7 bases from J, with 13 bases between. The CDR3 extends over 15 amino acids. This TCR came from an adult who received the AZD1222 COVID-19 vaccine. This chain connects TRBV7-9 to TRBJ1-5; D is undetermined. The source was peripheral blood, collected 28 days after the second AZD1222 dose. CDR3 amino acids: CASSLAALDPQPQHF. CDR3 DNA sequence: TGTGCCAGCAGCTTAGCGGCGCTCGATCCCCAGCCCCAGCATTTT.